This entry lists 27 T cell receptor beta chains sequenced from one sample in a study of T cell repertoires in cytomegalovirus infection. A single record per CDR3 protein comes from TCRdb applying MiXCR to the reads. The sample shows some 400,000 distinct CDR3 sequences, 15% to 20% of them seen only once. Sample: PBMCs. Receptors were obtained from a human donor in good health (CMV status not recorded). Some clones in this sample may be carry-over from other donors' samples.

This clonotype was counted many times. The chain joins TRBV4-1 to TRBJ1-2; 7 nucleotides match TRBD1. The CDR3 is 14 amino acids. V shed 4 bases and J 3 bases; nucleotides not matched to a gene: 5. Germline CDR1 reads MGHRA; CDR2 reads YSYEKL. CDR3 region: CASSLRQGDYGYTF. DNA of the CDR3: TGCGCCAGCAGCCTTCGACAGGGTGACTATGGCTACACCTTC.

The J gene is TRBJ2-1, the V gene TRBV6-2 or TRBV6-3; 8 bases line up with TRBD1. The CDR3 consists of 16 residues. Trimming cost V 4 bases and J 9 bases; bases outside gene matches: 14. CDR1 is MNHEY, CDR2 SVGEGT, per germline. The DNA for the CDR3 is TGTGCCAGCAGTTCCTACGGCGACAGGGGTCGGGTTGAGCAGTTCTTC. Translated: CASSSYGDRGRVEQFF.

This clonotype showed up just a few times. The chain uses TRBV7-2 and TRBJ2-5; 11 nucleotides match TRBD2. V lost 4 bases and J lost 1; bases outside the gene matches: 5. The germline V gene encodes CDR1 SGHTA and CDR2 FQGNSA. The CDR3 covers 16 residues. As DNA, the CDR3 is TGTGCCAGCAGCTCGGGACTAGCGGAGGGCCAAGAGACCCAGTACTTC. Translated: CASSSGLAEGQETQYF.

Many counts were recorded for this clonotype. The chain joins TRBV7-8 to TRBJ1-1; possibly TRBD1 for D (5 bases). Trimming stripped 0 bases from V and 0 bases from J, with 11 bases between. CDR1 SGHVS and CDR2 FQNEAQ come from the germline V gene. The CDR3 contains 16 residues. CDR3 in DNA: TGTGCCAGCAGCTTAGCCCCGGGACTCTTGAACACTGAAGCTTTCTTT. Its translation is CASSLAPGLLNTEAFF.

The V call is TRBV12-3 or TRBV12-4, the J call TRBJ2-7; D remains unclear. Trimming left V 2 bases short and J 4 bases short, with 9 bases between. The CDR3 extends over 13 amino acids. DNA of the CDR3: TGTGCCAGCAGTTTAAGCGTTCGGTACGAGCAGTACTTC. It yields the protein CASSLSVRYEQYF.

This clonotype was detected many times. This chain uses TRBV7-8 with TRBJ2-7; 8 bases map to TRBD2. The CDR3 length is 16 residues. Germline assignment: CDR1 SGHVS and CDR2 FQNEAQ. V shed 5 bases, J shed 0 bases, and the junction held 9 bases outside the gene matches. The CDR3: CASSIRILAGSYEQYF. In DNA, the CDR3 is TGTGCCAGCAGCATTCGGATCCTAGCGGGCTCCTACGAGCAGTACTTC. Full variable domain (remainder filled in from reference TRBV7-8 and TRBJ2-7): GAGVSQSPRYKVAKRGQDVALRCDPISGHVSLFWYQQALGQGPEFLTYFQNEAQLDKSGLPSDRFFAERPEGSVSTLKIQRTQQEDSAVYLCASSIRILAGSYEQYFGPGTRLTVT.

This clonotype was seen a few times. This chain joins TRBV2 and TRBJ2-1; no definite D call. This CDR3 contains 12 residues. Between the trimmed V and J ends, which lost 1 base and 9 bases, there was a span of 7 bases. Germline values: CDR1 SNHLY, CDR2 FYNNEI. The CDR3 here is CASSEEGIEQFF. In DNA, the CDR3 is TGTGCCAGCAGTGAAGAAGGCATTGAGCAGTTCTTC.

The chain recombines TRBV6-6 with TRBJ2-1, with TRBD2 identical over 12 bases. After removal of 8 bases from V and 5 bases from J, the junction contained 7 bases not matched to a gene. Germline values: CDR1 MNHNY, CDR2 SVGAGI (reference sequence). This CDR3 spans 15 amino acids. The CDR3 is CASGKRTSGNNEQFF. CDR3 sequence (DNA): TGTGCCAGCGGCAAAAGGACTAGCGGGAACAATGAGCAGTTCTTC.

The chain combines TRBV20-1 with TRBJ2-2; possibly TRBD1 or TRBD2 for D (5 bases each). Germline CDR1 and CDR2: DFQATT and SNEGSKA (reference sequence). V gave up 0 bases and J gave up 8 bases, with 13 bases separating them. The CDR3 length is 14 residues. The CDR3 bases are TGCAGTGCTAGAGACCCGCAGGGACCAGGGGAGCTGTTTTTT. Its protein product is CSARDPQGPGELFF.

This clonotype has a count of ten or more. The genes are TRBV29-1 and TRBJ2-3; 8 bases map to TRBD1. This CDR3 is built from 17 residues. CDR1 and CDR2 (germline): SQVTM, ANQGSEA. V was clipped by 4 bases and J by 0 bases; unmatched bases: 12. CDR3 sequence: CSVAGQGGSTSTDTQYF. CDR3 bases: TGCAGCGTTGCCGGACAGGGTGGATCCACCAGCACAGATACGCAGTATTTT.

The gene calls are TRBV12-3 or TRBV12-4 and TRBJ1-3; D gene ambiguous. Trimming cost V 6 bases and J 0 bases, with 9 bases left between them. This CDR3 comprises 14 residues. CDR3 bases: TGTGCCAGCAGACCCCGGACCTCTGGAAACACCATATATTTT. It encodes CASRPRTSGNTIYF.

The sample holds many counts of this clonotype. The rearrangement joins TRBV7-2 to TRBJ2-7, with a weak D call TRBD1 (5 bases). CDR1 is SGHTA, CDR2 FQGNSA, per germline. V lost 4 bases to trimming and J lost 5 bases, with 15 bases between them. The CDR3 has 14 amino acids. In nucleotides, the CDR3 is TGTGCCAGCAGCTACCGACTCGAAGGGGACGAGCAGTACTTC. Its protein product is CASSYRLEGDEQYF.

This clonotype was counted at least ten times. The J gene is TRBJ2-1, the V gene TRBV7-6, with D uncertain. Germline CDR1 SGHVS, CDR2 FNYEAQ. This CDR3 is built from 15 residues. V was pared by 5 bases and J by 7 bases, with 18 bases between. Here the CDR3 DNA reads TGTGCCAGCAGCCCCGGCCCCTGGCGTTCGAATGAGCAGTTCTTC. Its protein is CASSPGPWRSNEQFF.

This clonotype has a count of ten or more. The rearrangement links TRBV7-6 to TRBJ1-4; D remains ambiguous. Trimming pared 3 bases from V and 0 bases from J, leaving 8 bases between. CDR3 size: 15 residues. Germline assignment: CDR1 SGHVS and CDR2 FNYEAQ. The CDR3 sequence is CASSFYGSTNEKLFF. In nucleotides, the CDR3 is TGTGCCAGCAGCTTCTACGGGTCAACTAATGAAAAACTGTTTTTT. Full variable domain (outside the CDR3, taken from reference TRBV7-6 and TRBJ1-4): GAGVSQSPRYKVTKRGQDVALRCDPISGHVSLYWYRQALGQGPEFLTYFNYEAQQDKSGLPNDRFSAERPEGSISTLTIQRTEQRDSAMYRCASSFYGSTNEKLFFGSGTQLSVL.

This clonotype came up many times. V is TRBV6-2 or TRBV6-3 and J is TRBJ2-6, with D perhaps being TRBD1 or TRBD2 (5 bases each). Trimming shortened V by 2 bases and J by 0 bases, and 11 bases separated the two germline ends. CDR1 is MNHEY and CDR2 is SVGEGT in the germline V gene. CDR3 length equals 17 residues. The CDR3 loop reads CASSYDGAISGANVLTF. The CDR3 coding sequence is TGTGCCAGCAGTTACGACGGGGCCATCTCTGGGGCCAACGTCCTGACTTTC.

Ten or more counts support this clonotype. In nucleotides, the CDR3 is TGTGCCAGCAGCTTAGCAACCGGGGGAAAGACCCAGTACTTC. Translated: CASSLATGGKTQYF. The V gene is TRBV7-2, the J gene TRBJ2-5, with a possible D match to TRBD2 (6 bases). The length of the CDR3 is 14 residues. The germline V gene has CDR1 SGHTA and CDR2 FQGNSA. The V end was cut by 0 bases, the J end by 6 bases, with 11 bases between.

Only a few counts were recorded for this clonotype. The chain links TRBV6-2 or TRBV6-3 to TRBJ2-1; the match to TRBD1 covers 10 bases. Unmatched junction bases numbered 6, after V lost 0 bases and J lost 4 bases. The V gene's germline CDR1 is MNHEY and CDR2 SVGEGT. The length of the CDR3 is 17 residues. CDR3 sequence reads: CASSYSRQGQGYNEQFF. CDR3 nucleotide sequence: TGTGCCAGCAGTTACTCGAGGCAGGGACAGGGGTACAATGAGCAGTTCTTC.

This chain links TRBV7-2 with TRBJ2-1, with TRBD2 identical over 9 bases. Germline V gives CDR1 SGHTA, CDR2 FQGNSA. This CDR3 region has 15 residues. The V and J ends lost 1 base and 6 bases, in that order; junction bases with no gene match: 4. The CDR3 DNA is TGTGCCAGCAGCTTAGTTAGCGGGGGCCCCAATGAGCAGTTCTTC. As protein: CASSLVSGGPNEQFF.

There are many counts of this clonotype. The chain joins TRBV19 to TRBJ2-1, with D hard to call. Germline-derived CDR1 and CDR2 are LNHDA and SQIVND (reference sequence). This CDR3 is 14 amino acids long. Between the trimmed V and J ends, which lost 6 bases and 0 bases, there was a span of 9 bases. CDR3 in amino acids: CASRAASSYNEQFF. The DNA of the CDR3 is TGTGCCAGTAGAGCCGCTAGCTCCTACAATGAGCAGTTCTTC.

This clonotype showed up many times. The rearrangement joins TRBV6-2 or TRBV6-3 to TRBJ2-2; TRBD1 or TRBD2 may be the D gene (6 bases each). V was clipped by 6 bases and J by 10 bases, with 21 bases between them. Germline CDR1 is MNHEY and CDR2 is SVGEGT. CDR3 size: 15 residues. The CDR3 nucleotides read TGTGCCAGCAGCCGCGGGACACGAGGGAGAATGGAGCTGTTTTTT. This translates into CASSRGTRGRMELFF.

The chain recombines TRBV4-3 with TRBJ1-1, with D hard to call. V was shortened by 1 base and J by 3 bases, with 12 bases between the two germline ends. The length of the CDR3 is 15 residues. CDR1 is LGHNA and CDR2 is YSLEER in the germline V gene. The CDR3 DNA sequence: TGCGCCAGCAGCCAAGGGCTAAGGGCTTACACTGAAGCTTTCTTT. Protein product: CASSQGLRAYTEAFF.

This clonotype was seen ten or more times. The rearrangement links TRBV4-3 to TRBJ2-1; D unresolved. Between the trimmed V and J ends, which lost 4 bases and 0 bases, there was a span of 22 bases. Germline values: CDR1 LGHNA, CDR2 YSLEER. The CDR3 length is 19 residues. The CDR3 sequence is CASSPLPSLSASSYNEQFF. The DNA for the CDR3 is TGCGCCAGCAGCCCCCTTCCGTCATTGAGCGCCAGCTCCTACAATGAGCAGTTCTTC.

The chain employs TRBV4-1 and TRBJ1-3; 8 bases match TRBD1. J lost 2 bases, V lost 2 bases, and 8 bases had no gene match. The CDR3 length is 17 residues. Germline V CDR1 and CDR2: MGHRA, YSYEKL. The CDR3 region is CASSQKVQGAAGNTIYF. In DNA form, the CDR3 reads TGCGCCAGCAGCCAAAAGGTCCAGGGGGCGGCTGGAAACACCATATATTTT.

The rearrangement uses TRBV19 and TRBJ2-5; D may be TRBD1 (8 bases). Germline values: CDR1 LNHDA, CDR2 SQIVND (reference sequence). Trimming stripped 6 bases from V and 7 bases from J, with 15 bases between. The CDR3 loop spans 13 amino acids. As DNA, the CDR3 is TGTGCCAGTAGCACAGGGGGGGGGGGGACCCAGTACTTC. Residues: CASSTGGGGTQYF.

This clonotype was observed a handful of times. The CDR3, as DNA: TGTGCCAGCCTTGGGGCAAGAAACACCATATATTTT. Translation gives CASLGARNTIYF. The V and J genes are TRBV2 and TRBJ1-3, with D possibly being TRBD1 (5 bases). V was clipped by 8 bases and J by 5 bases, with 10 bases between them. The germline CDR1 and CDR2 sequences are SNHLY and FYNNEI. CDR3 length equals 12 residues.

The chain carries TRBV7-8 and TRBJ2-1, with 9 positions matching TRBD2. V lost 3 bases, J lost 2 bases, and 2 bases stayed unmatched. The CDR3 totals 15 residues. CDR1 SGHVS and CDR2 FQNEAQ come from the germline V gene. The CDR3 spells CASSFLAGPYNEQFF. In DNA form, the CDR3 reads TGTGCCAGCAGCTTCCTAGCGGGGCCCTACAATGAGCAGTTCTTC.

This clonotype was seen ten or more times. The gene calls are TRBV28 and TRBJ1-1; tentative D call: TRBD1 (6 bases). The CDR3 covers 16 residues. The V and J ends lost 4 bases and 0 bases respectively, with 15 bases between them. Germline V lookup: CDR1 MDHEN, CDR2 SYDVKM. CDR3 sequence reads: CASSSPQGIMNTEAFF. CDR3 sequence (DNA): TGTGCCAGCAGTTCACCCCAGGGGATCATGAACACTGAAGCTTTCTTT.